The T cell receptor beta chain described here comes from a study of cytomegalovirus exposure and HLA in healthy donors. Trimming removed 6 bases at V and 9 bases at J, with 15 bases between. This CDR3 is built from 13 residues. Germline V gene sequence: CDR1 SNHLY, CDR2 FYNNEI. This clone appeared a single time. Its antigen remains unidentified. Overall study findings and caveats: In an earlier analysis, productive rearrangement rates for most beta V segments clustered near 87% or 30%. Most TCR sequences proved rare, with some public TCRs found in many donors. Analysis was performed later, and it showed HLA-associated TCR beta chains to be more clonally expanded than equally common others.

PCR employed 60 Vbeta and 13 Jbeta primers. The protocol was immunoSEQ multiplex PCR, while the TCRdb copy is restricted to in-frame clones and leaves out a portion. The sample contains around 190,000 clones, about 80% of which appear only once. The clonotype comes from a woman in her twenties or thirties in good health and CMV-seropositive. V usage is TRBV2 and J usage is TRBJ2-1; D is undetermined. Material for sequencing was PBMCs. The CDR3 region has the DNA TGTGCCAGCAGAGAGCTGGCGGATGGTGAGCAGTTCTTC. Protein product: CASRELADGEQFF.